The 19 T cell receptor beta chains listed next were all sequenced from one sample in a study of blood T cells in healthy people across ages. PCR was performed a second time for about 7 to 11 cycles using a sample-barcoded 5' primer and a J-beta primer mix. TCRdb re-analysed the 5' RACE reads in MiXCR, keeping a single row per CDR3 protein. The sample has fewer than 2,000,000 distinct CDR3 sequences; about two fifths are singletons. Material for sequencing was blood. The receptors were sampled from a human donor in good health.

The chain recombines TRBV20-1 with TRBJ2-3; 14 bases line up with TRBD2. The CDR3 is 16 amino acids. V was pared by 3 bases and J by 4 bases, with 6 bases of the junction left unmatched. Germline V gives CDR1 DFQATT, CDR2 SNEGSKA (reference sequence). CDR3 loop: CSARGLAGAQSDTQYF. CDR3 nucleotide sequence: TGCAGTGCTAGGGGACTAGCGGGGGCTCAGTCAGATACGCAGTATTTT.

The chain uses TRBV7-9 and TRBJ2-1, with D maybe TRBD2 (7 bases). CDR1 and CDR2 from the germline V gene are SEHNR and FQNEAQ (reference sequence). Trimming left V 8 bases short and J 7 bases short, with 21 bases between. The CDR3 consists of 15 residues. CDR3 amino acids: CASPIKGGNENEQFF. The CDR3 region has the DNA TGTGCCAGCCCCATTAAGGGGGGGAATGAGAATGAGCAGTTCTTC.

This chain joins TRBV20-1 and TRBJ1-5; the D gene is possibly TRBD1 (6 bases). The CDR3 is 13 amino acids. The V end lost 0 bases, the J end lost 9 bases, and 12 bases lay between the germline ends. CDR1 DFQATT and CDR2 SNEGSKA come from the germline V gene (reference sequence). The CDR3 here is CSARDKGVGPQHF. Here the CDR3 DNA reads TGCAGTGCTAGAGATAAGGGGGTAGGGCCCCAGCATTTT.

V gene TRBV7-7 combines with J gene TRBJ2-6; D call uncertain. Trimming shortened V by 1 base and J by 2 bases, and 9 bases separated the two germline ends. The CDR3 consists of 16 residues. CDR1 and CDR2 (germline): SSHAT, FNYEAQ (reference sequence). The CDR3 sequence is CASSLGRETGANVLTF. The CDR3 DNA follows: TGTGCCAGCAGCTTAGGACGCGAAACTGGGGCCAACGTCCTGACTTTC.

The table lists this clonotype with a few counts. The chain uses TRBV12-3 or TRBV12-4 and TRBJ1-2; 10 positions match TRBD1. The trim removed 6 bases at V and 3 bases at J, leaving 4 bases unmatched. The CDR3 length is 14 residues. This chain's CDR3 is CASRGTGEYYGYTF. CDR3 sequence (DNA): TGTGCCAGCAGGGGGACAGGGGAATACTATGGCTACACCTTC.

This clonotype was observed at least ten times. The chain recombines TRBV11-2 with TRBJ2-1; 7 nucleotides line up with TRBD2. Germline CDR1 SGHAT, CDR2 FQNNGV. J gave up 7 bases and V 4 bases, and 10 bases lay outside the gene matches. The CDR3 sequence is 15 residues long. The CDR3 here is CASSYARAGENEQFF. For the CDR3, the DNA is TGTGCCAGCAGCTACGCCCGGGCGGGAGAGAATGAGCAGTTCTTC. The complete variable domain, with remaining parts taken from reference TRBV11-2 and TRBJ2-1, reads EAGVAQSPRYKIIEKRQSVAFWCNPISGHATLYWYQQILGQGPKLLIQFQNNGVVDDSQLPKDRFSAERLKGVDSTLKIQPAKLEDSAVYLCASSYARAGENEQFFGPGTRLTVL.

The genes are TRBV6-6 and TRBJ2-5; 9 bases match TRBD1. The ends lost 2 bases at V and 4 bases at J; junction bases unmatched: 8. The germline gives CDR1 MNHNY, CDR2 SVGAGI (reference sequence). The CDR3 has 16 amino acids. CDR3 protein: CASSYARTGGGETQYF. The CDR3, as DNA: TGTGCCAGCAGTTACGCCCGTACAGGGGGCGGAGAGACCCAGTACTTC.

This clonotype was recorded a few times. The V call is TRBV29-1, the J call TRBJ2-1; weak D call: TRBD2 (6 bases). The CDR3 runs to 12 residues. Trimming cost V 4 bases and J 4 bases, with 8 bases left between them. CDR1 is SQVTM and CDR2 is ANQGSEA in the germline V gene. The CDR3 region is CSVGRGYNEQFF. The CDR3 nucleotides read TGCAGCGTTGGGAGGGGTTACAATGAGCAGTTCTTC.

This clonotype was found once. The V call is TRBV5-1, the J call TRBJ2-7, with D tentatively TRBD1 or TRBD2 (6 bases each). CDR1 is SGHRS and CDR2 is YFSETQ in the germline V gene. The CDR3 spans 16 residues. V shed 1 base and J shed 5 bases, with 19 bases lying between them. CDR3 in amino acids: CASSLWGQGRYDEQYF. As DNA, the CDR3 is TGCGCCAGCAGCTTGTGGGGGCAGGGGAGGTACGACGAGCAGTACTTC.

The V call is TRBV20-1, the J call TRBJ2-5, with TRBD1 as a possible D gene (6 bases). Near its end, the DNA agrees better with TRBJ2-7, so the J call may be wrong. The germline CDR1 and CDR2 sequences are DFQATT and SNEGSKA (reference sequence). This CDR3 comprises 16 residues. The CDR3 coding sequence is TGCAGTGCTAGAGGGTTCTCAGGGGATGTCTCCTACGAGCAGTACTTC. This codes for CSARGFSGDVSYEQYF.

In its sample, this clonotype was seen a few times. This sequence joins TRBV7-6 and TRBJ2-7; no firm D call. V lost 1 base and J 1 base, leaving 8 bases between the germline ends. The germline gives CDR1 SGHVS, CDR2 FNYEAQ. CDR3 length: 14 amino acids. In DNA, the CDR3 is TGTGCCAGCAGCTTAGATCAGATGTCCTACGAGCAGTACTTC. Its protein product is CASSLDQMSYEQYF.

In nucleotides, the CDR3 is TGTGCCAGCACTTTCCAGGGAGCTGGGGATTCACCCCTCCACTTT. This encodes CASTFQGAGDSPLHF. The V and J genes are TRBV6-2 or TRBV6-3 and TRBJ1-6, with D perhaps TRBD1 (5 bases). This CDR3 spans 15 amino acids. In germline, CDR1 is MNHEY, CDR2 SVGEGT. V lost 7 bases and J 8 bases, leaving 18 bases between the germline ends.

This clonotype came up a few times. The rearrangement uses TRBV7-2 and TRBJ1-2; a weak D match, TRBD1 (5 bases). Trimming cost V 1 base and J 4 bases, with 19 bases left between them. This CDR3 is 17 amino acids long. Germline-derived CDR1 and CDR2 are SGHTA and FQGNSA. As DNA, the CDR3 is TGTGCCAGCAGCTTAGTAGGGGTCCAACCAGGCCTCTATGGCTACACCTTC. This sequence encodes CASSLVGVQPGLYGYTF.

This clonotype was counted a few times. This chain links TRBV14 with TRBJ2-1; D is perhaps TRBD2 (7 bases). V dropped 1 base and J dropped 7 bases, with 14 bases sitting between them. This CDR3 region has 15 residues. Germline values: CDR1 SGHDN, CDR2 FVKESK. CDR3 in amino acids: CASSQVGRGANEQFF. In DNA form, the CDR3 reads TGTGCCAGCAGCCAAGTTGGCCGGGGGGCGAATGAGCAGTTCTTC.

The CDR3 loop is CASSLHGNQLNEKLFF. In nucleotides, the CDR3 is TGTGCCAGCAGCCTCCATGGTAACCAGCTTAATGAAAAACTGTTTTTT. The V and J genes are TRBV7-4 and TRBJ1-4; no clear D gene. There are 16 residues in the CDR3. V was shortened by 5 bases and J by 4 bases, with 17 bases between the two germline ends. Germline values: CDR1 SGHVT, CDR2 SQSDAQ. Based on the CDR3 plus reference TRBV7-4 and TRBJ1-4, the full variable domain is GAGVSQSPRYKVAKRGRDVALRCDSISGHVTLYWYRQTLGQGSEVLTYSQSDAQRDKSGRPSGRFSAERPERSVSTLKIQRTEQGDSAVYLCASSLHGNQLNEKLFFGSGTQLSVL.

Comment on this clonotype: Compared with germline, one end of the junction differs, possibly owing to a read error. The CDR3: CASSLAGEANEQFF. The CDR3 nucleotides read TGTGCTAGCAGCTTAGCGGGGGAGGCTAATGAGCAGTTCTTC. The genes are TRBV7-7 and TRBJ2-1; 9 nucleotides line up with TRBD2. This CDR3 is built from 14 residues. Germline V gene lookup returns CDR1 SSHAT and CDR2 FNYEAQ (reference sequence).

As regards this clonotype: Its ends do not fully match the called genes, so a read error is possible. V and J are TRBV6-6 and TRBJ1-2; the match to TRBD1 covers 8 bases. Germline-derived CDR1 and CDR2 are MNHNY and SVGAGI (reference sequence). The CDR3 is 14 residues long. The CDR3 spells CASSQGQGLYDYTF. In DNA, the CDR3 is TGTGCCAGCAGTCAAGGACAGGGCCTCTATGACTACACCTTC.

This chain links TRBV10-3 with TRBJ2-3; 9 positions agree with TRBD1. This CDR3 comprises 14 residues. In germline, CDR1 is ENHRY, CDR2 SYGVKD. The V gene end was trimmed by 11 bases and the J gene end by 2 bases; junction bases not matched to a gene: 8. The chain's CDR3 is CASGDRGATDTQYF. The CDR3 DNA follows: TGTGCCTCAGGAGACAGGGGGGCCACAGATACGCAGTATTTT.

Concerning this clonotype itself: Compared with germline, one end of the junction differs, possibly owing to a read error. This chain connects TRBV5-1 to TRBJ1-2, with D possibly being TRBD1 (5 bases). Germline assignment: CDR1 SGHRS and CDR2 YFSETQ. This CDR3 is built from 15 residues. The CDR3 protein is CVSNPDTLANYGYTF. CDR3 DNA sequence: TGCGTCAGCAACCCGGACACCTTAGCTAACTATGGCTACACCTTC.